These T cell receptor beta chains were read from a single sample in a study of blood T cell repertoires in COVID-19. Clones were sequenced by immunoSEQ multiplex PCR, and TCRdb holds only the in-frame ones, with some missing. Of about 160,000 clones in the sample, 87% were seen once. Sample: peripheral blood. Receptor source: an older woman who had recovered from COVID-19. Both conserved end residues are part of each CDR3. Each record gives: D gene, V gene, clone size, J gene, CDR3 DNA, CDR3 protein. The D gene is left open where the match is weak. Size values are once, few and many counts, or a class for expanded clones, and some rows have none.

TRBD2	TRBV7-2	.	TRBJ2-2	TGTGCCAGCCGCTCGGGGGGTTTAGGCGGGGAGCTGTTTTTT	CASRSGGLGGELFF
.	TRBV3-1/TRBV3-2	.	TRBJ1-4	TGTGCCAGCAGCCAAGAAGAGATCGGAGGACTGTTTTTT	CASSQEEIGGLFF
TRBD1	TRBV5-1	.	TRBJ1-5	TGCGCCAGCAGCCCCGGACAGGCCAATCCCAATCAGCCCCAGCATTTT	CASSPGQANPNQPQHF
TRBD1	TRBV5-4	.	TRBJ2-7	TGTGCCAGCAGCTTGGGATGGGACAGGTCCTACGAGCAGTACTTC	CASSLGWDRSYEQYF
TRBD1	TRBV18	.	TRBJ1-2	TGTGCCAGCTCACCAACAGGGGCGGTCTATGGCTACACCTTC	CASSPTGAVYGYTF
.	TRBV5-1	few	TRBJ1-4	TGCGCCAGCAGCTTGACCCCGCCAGGGGCAACTAATGAAAAACTGTTTTTT	CASSLTPPGATNEKLFF
.	TRBV3-1/TRBV3-2	.	TRBJ2-7	TGTGCCAGCAGCGTCACCGGGCCCAGCGGTGGCGAGCAGTACTTC	CASSVTGPSGGEQYF
TRBD1	TRBV6-1	.	TRBJ2-5	TGTGCCAGCAGTGAGGGACAGTCAAGACAAGAGACCCAGTACTTC	CASSEGQSRQETQYF
.	TRBV5-1	.	TRBJ1-1	TGCGCCAGCAGCAGGGACACCAACACTGAAGCTTTCTTT	CASSRDTNTEAFF
.	TRBV7-3	.	TRBJ2-1	TGTGCCAGCAGCTCGGACAGTAATGAGCAGTTCTTC	CASSSDSNEQFF
.	TRBV4-3	.	TRBJ2-2	TGCGCCAGCAGCCAAGATCGAGCAGGGGTTGCCGGGGAGCTGTTTTTT	CASSQDRAGVAGELFF
TRBD1	TRBV5-1	.	TRBJ1-3	TGCGCCAGCAGCTCAAATGACAGGGCTGGGGACACCATATATTTT	CASSSNDRAGDTIYF
.	TRBV4-1	.	TRBJ2-1	TGCGCCAGCAGCCAAGCCGCGGGCACTGAGCAGTTCTTC	CASSQAAGTEQFF
TRBD2	TRBV2	.	TRBJ2-3	TGTGCCAGCAGTGATCTAGCGGGGGGGACAGATACGCAGTATTTT	CASSDLAGGTDTQYF
.	TRBV14	.	TRBJ1-1	TGTGCCAGCAGCCAAGTAGGGGGAAGAGGCACTGAAGCTTTCTTT	CASSQVGGRGTEAFF
.	TRBV19	.	TRBJ2-3	TGTGCCAGTAGTATCTCTACTACCACAGATACGCAGTATTTT	CASSISTTTDTQYF
.	TRBV2	once	TRBJ2-5	TGTGCCAGCAGTGCCTCTCAAGAGACCCAGTACTTC	CASSASQETQYF
TRBD1	TRBV9	.	TRBJ1-6	TGTGCCAGCAGCGGCCGGGACAGGGACGCATTCAGGGGTTCACCCCTCCACTTT	CASSGRDRDAFRGSPLHF
.	TRBV14	.	TRBJ1-2	TGTGCCAGCAGTAACTCAGGGGTCTATGGCTACACCTTC	CASSNSGVYGYTF
.	TRBV11-2	.	TRBJ2-7	TGTGCCAGCAGCTTAGCTCTCTTCGGACAGGGAGGGGACGAGCAGTACTTC	CASSLALFGQGGDEQYF
TRBD1	TRBV11-2	.	TRBJ1-2	TGTGCCAGCAGCACTTCAGGGACAGGGGGCCATGGCTACACCTTC	CASSTSGTGGHGYTF
.	TRBV27	.	TRBJ1-2	TGTGCCAGCAGTTTATCGATAGCGGGGGGCTACACCTTC	CASSLSIAGGYTF
.	TRBV29-1	once	TRBJ1-2	TGCAGCACCCGGGTCGTACTCAACTATGGCTACACCTTC	CSTRVVLNYGYTF